A single T cell receptor beta chain is shown here with its context. Its specificity is unknown. Deletions cut 4 bases from V and 3 bases from J, with 12 bases between. The length of the CDR3 is 15 residues. Germline lookup yields CDR1 MNHNS and CDR2 SASEGT. This specimen belongs to a study of PD-1 blockade in classical Hodgkin lymphoma. Whole-study results and caveats: Whatever underlies the repertoire differences (possibly disease activity or prior therapy) remains undefined.

Time point reported: cycle 4 day 1 (C4D1), after more than five weeks of nivolumab. All patients relapsed after autologous stem cell transplantation, and brentuximab vedotin exposure varied. Purified CD4+ T cells were obtained from thawed PBMCs through magnetic negative selection. Only in-frame clones appear in the TCRdb table, and some are missing; sequencing was by immunoSEQ multiplex PCR. In the table there are around 13,000 clones, 85% to 90% of which are singletons. This clonotype was obtained from a human donor with classical Hodgkin lymphoma. The sample was CD4+ T cells from blood, taken before the fourth cycle of nivolumab. The chain uses TRBV6-1 and TRBJ1-4; D is undetermined. The DNA of the CDR3 is TGTGCCAGCAGTGGCCTTTCGGCGTCTAATGAAAAACTGTTTTTT. It specifies CASSGLSASNEKLFF.